The 28 T cell receptor beta chains below were found in one sample sequenced in a study of blood T cell repertoires in COVID-19. The repertoire was sequenced with immunoSEQ multiplex PCR; TCRdb's copy has only in-frame clones and lacks some. The sample has roughly 69,000 clones, around 80% seen once. The material sequenced was peripheral blood. Receptors were obtained from a man aged 50 to 59 with COVID-19, enrolled during active disease.

The rearrangement uses TRBV16 and TRBJ2-6; D not resolved. The CDR3 has 17 amino acids. V lost 4 bases, J lost 0 bases, and 13 bases lay in between. Germline V gene sequence: CDR1 KGHSY, CDR2 FQNENV. The CDR3 loop reads CASSRAAPGSGANVLTF. Here the CDR3 DNA reads TGTGCCAGCAGCCGCGCTGCACCTGGCTCTGGGGCCAACGTCCTGACTTTC.

This chain joins TRBV7-2 and TRBJ2-5; 9 bases line up with TRBD2. Germline V gene sequence: CDR1 SGHTA, CDR2 FQGNSA. The length of the CDR3 is 15 residues. V lost 1 base and J lost 5; bases outside the gene matches: 5. The DNA for the CDR3 is TGTGCCAGCAGCTTAGTCAGCGGGGGGAGGGAGACCCAGTACTTC. As protein: CASSLVSGGRETQYF.

The CDR3 sequence is CASSPSGGAVETQYF. The DNA for the CDR3 is TGTGCCAGCAGTCCTAGCGGGGGGGCGGTTGAGACCCAGTACTTC. The rearrangement links TRBV6-5 to TRBJ2-5; TRBD2 matches 12 bases. The CDR3 length is 15 residues. The V and J ends lost 5 bases and 5 bases, in that order; junction bases with no gene match: 6. The germline gives CDR1 MNHEY, CDR2 SVGAGI.

The chain links TRBV2 to TRBJ2-5; TRBD2 matches 15 bases. Trimming at V came to 4 bases and at J to 2 bases, leaving 2 bases not matched to a gene. This CDR3 region has 16 residues. Germline CDR1 and CDR2: SNHLY and FYNNEI. The CDR3 DNA is TGTGCCAGCAGTGGGACTAGCGGGGGGGGTCAAGAGACCCAGTACTTC. It is translated as CASSGTSGGGQETQYF.

The rearrangement joins TRBV6-5 to TRBJ2-5; D remains unclear. The CDR3 has 14 amino acids. Trimming left V 0 bases short and J 2 bases short, with 7 bases between. Germline V CDR1 and CDR2: MNHEY, SVGAGI. DNA of the CDR3: TGTGCCAGCAGTTACTCGTATACTCAAGAGACCCAGTACTTC. Translation: CASSYSYTQETQYF.

The chain uses TRBV5-1 and TRBJ2-7; the match to TRBD1 covers 10 bases. V gave up 4 bases and J gave up 2 bases; unmatched junction bases: 6. From germline, CDR1 is SGHRS and CDR2 YFSETQ. The CDR3 length is 15 residues. The CDR3 DNA is TGCGCCAGCAGCACGGGGACAGGGGTTCCCTACGAGCAGTACTTC. Protein: CASSTGTGVPYEQYF.

With respect to this clone: A junction end diverges from the germline sequence, so it may reflect a read error. This chain connects TRBV5-5 to TRBJ2-1; 9 bases are shared with TRBD2. Germline V lookup: CDR1 SGHKS, CDR2 YYEKEE (reference sequence). The CDR3 is 15 amino acids. The CDR3: CASSLGSGGPQLSVF. CDR3 DNA: TGTGCCAGCAGCTTGGGTAGCGGGGGCCCCCAACTTTCGGTCTTC.

The chain recombines TRBV4-2 with TRBJ2-7; TRBD1 aligns across 11 bases. J lost 1 base, V lost 4 bases, and 0 bases had no gene match. Germline assignment: CDR1 LGHNA and CDR2 YNFKEQ. The CDR3 extends over 14 amino acids. CDR3 sequence: CASSRDRGSYEQYF. In nucleotides, the CDR3 is TGTGCCAGCAGCCGGGACAGGGGGTCCTACGAGCAGTACTTC.

The chain combines TRBV10-3 with TRBJ2-7; 9 positions agree with TRBD1. Germline V gives CDR1 ENHRY, CDR2 SYGVKD. The CDR3 runs 13 residues. The ends lost 4 bases at V and 6 bases at J; junction bases unmatched: 4. The CDR3: CAISGGTGFEQYF. The CDR3 nucleotides are TGTGCCATCAGTGGGGGGACAGGGTTCGAGCAGTACTTC.

V gene TRBV11-1 combines with J gene TRBJ2-3, with 9 bases that match TRBD1. The trim removed 5 bases at V and 3 bases at J, leaving 6 bases unmatched. Germline CDR1 is SGHAT and CDR2 is FQDESV (reference sequence). CDR3 length equals 15 residues. The CDR3 spells CASSQSGTGTDTQYF. CDR3 in DNA: TGTGCCAGCAGCCAGAGTGGGACAGGGACAGATACGCAGTATTTT.

V and J are TRBV10-3 and TRBJ1-4; 10 nucleotides line up with TRBD1. CDR3 length equals 17 residues. Losses at the gene ends were 3 bases for V and 10 bases for J; bases not matched to a gene: 14. The germline gives CDR1 ENHRY, CDR2 SYGVKD. CDR3 sequence: CAISDSPGGTGVGKLFF. The CDR3, as DNA: TGTGCCATCAGTGACTCCCCGGGCGGGACAGGGGTAGGAAAACTGTTTTTT.

This chain's CDR3 is CASSPSTGTDYTGELFF. The CDR3, as DNA: TGTGCCAGCAGCCCATCCACCGGGACAGACTACACCGGGGAGCTGTTTTTT. The chain joins TRBV7-7 to TRBJ2-2; 7 positions match TRBD1. The junction had 12 bases not matched to a gene; V was cut back by 5 bases and J by 3 bases. This CDR3 has 17 amino acids. The germline V gene encodes CDR1 SSHAT and CDR2 FNYEAQ (reference sequence). The full variable domain, rest sourced from reference TRBV7-7 and TRBJ2-2, is GAGVSQSPRYKVTKRGQDVTLRCDPISSHATLYWYQQALGQGPEFLTYFNYEAQPDKSGLPSDRFSAERPEGSISTLTIQRTEQRDSAMYRCASSPSTGTDYTGELFFGEGSRLTVL.

The rearrangement joins TRBV28 to TRBJ1-5, with a weak D call TRBD1 (6 bases). The CDR3 runs to 16 residues. Per germline, CDR1 MDHEN and CDR2 SYDVKM. Trimming took off 6 bases at V and 1 base at J, with 16 bases between the two ends. The CDR3 DNA sequence: TGTGCCAGCAGCCCCTTTAGGGGGACAAGCAATCAGCCCCAGCATTTT. This sequence encodes CASSPFRGTSNQPQHF.

By sample fraction, this clone is hyperexpanded. This chain links TRBV4-3 with TRBJ2-3; tentatively, D is TRBD2 (6 bases). The CDR3 consists of 18 residues. From germline, CDR1 is LGHNA and CDR2 YSLEER. V was trimmed by 2 bases and J by 2 bases, leaving 20 bases between them. The DNA of the CDR3 is TGCGCCAGCAGCCAATGGGCCGGCGGCGGAGGGGACACAGATACGCAGTATTTT. The encoded protein is CASSQWAGGGGDTDTQYF.

V gene TRBV15 combines with J gene TRBJ2-1; 9 nucleotides line up with TRBD2. V trimming: 9 bases; J trimming: 4 bases; junction bases outside the gene matches: 7. The CDR3 has 14 residues. The V gene's germline CDR1 is LNHNV and CDR2 YYDKDF (reference sequence). CDR3: CATGGGGLYNEQFF. The CDR3 DNA sequence: TGTGCCACGGGCGGGGGGGGCCTTTACAATGAGCAGTTCTTC.

The chain uses TRBV6-1 and TRBJ2-1; D perhaps matches TRBD2 (5 bases). This CDR3 region has 14 residues. Deletions cut 1 base from V and 7 bases from J, with 11 bases between. The germline V gene encodes CDR1 MNHNS and CDR2 SASEGT. CDR3 DNA: TGTGCCAGCAGTGAAGGGGCGGGTGGGAATGAGCAGTTCTTC. Translation gives CASSEGAGGNEQFF.

The chain is built from TRBV7-8 and TRBJ1-3, with D perhaps matching TRBD1 (6 bases). Germline V gene sequence: CDR1 SGHVS, CDR2 FQNEAQ. This CDR3 region has 17 residues. Between the trimmed V and J ends, which lost 5 bases and 4 bases, there was a span of 21 bases. CDR3 amino acids: CASSTDSYRARGNTIYF. CDR3 sequence (DNA): TGTGCCAGCAGCACAGATTCGTACAGGGCTAGAGGAAACACCATATATTTT.

The V gene is TRBV4-3, the J gene TRBJ1-1, with a weak D call TRBD1 (6 bases). V gave up 4 bases and J gave up 2 bases, with 14 bases separating them. Germline V gene sequence: CDR1 LGHNA, CDR2 YSLEER. This CDR3 spans 15 amino acids. CDR3: CASSPARGGNTEAFF. In DNA, the CDR3 is TGCGCCAGCAGCCCAGCACGGGGGGGCAACACTGAAGCTTTCTTT.

V usage is TRBV27 and J usage is TRBJ2-7, with 7 bases identical to TRBD1. The CDR3 length is 15 residues. Trimming removed 6 bases from V and 8 bases from J; junction bases left unmatched: 16. Germline V CDR1 and CDR2: MNHEY, SMNVEV (reference sequence). CDR3 in amino acids: CASSSGGTEVPKQYF. CDR3 in DNA: TGTGCCAGCAGCTCAGGGGGAACCGAGGTCCCCAAGCAGTACTTC.

The chain has TRBV7-9 and TRBJ2-1; TRBD2 aligns across 7 bases. Germline assignment: CDR1 SEHNR and CDR2 FQNEAQ (reference sequence). This CDR3 is built from 16 residues. J was trimmed by 0 bases and V by 5 bases; bases with no gene match: 7. CDR3 protein: CASSPRGDGSYNEQFF. CDR3 nucleotides: TGTGCCAGCAGCCCACGGGGGGACGGCTCCTACAATGAGCAGTTCTTC.

The chain combines TRBV7-6 with TRBJ2-2; D gene ambiguous. The CDR3 spans 17 residues. From germline, CDR1 is SGHVS and CDR2 FNYEAQ. V lost 5 bases, J lost 7 bases, and 23 bases lay in between. Here the CDR3 DNA reads TGTGCCAGCAGCCCCGGGTCCCACGCCCGATACGGCGGGGAGCTGTTTTTT. Translated, it gives CASSPGSHARYGGELFF.

The rearrangement links TRBV7-2 to TRBJ2-3, with a tentative D call TRBD1 (6 bases). The CDR3 loop spans 15 amino acids. Germline CDR1 and CDR2: SGHTA and FQGNSA. V was clipped by 5 bases and J by 4 bases, with 16 bases between them. This CDR3 reads CASSQDRWTADTQYF. CDR3 sequence (DNA): TGTGCCAGCAGCCAAGACAGGTGGACCGCAGATACGCAGTATTTT.

In DNA form, the CDR3 reads TGCGCCAGCAGCTCTTCGACTAGCGGGGGGCAAGAGACCCAGTACTTC. Translation gives CASSSSTSGGQETQYF. The chain couples TRBV5-1 to TRBJ2-5; 13 bases line up with TRBD2. V dropped 3 bases and J dropped 2; count of bases not matched to a gene: 4. CDR3 length equals 16 residues. Germline V gene data show CDR1 as SGHRS and CDR2 as YFSETQ.

The sample holds a few counts of this clone. The rearrangement uses TRBV4-3 and TRBJ2-7; weak D call: TRBD1 (5 bases). The ends were cut back, 3 bases at V and 0 bases at J, with 15 bases in the middle. CDR1 LGHNA and CDR2 YSLEER come from the germline V gene. This CDR3 has 16 residues. The CDR3 DNA sequence: TGCGCCAGCAGCCAGACGTGGAAGGGGCCCTCCTACGAGCAGTACTTC. This translates into CASSQTWKGPSYEQYF.

This clone was recorded once. The chain has TRBV6-5 and TRBJ2-5; D is unresolved. Germline V CDR1 and CDR2: MNHEY, SVGAGI. There are 15 residues in the CDR3. V was pared by 8 bases and J by 5 bases, with 21 bases between. The CDR3 DNA reads as TGTGCCAGCCTCTTCATTAATAGTGGTTTGGAGACCCAGTACTTC. Protein: CASLFINSGLETQYF.

In this sample, this clone turned up once. This chain joins TRBV2 and TRBJ2-3; 7 bases agree with TRBD1. The germline CDR1 and CDR2 sequences are SNHLY and FYNNEI. The CDR3 totals 12 residues. The ends lost 6 bases at V and 8 bases at J; junction bases unmatched: 5. Here the CDR3 reads CASSGQVLTQYF. The DNA for the CDR3 is TGTGCCAGCAGCGGACAGGTCCTTACGCAGTATTTT.

The chain is built from TRBV2 and TRBJ1-2; tentatively, D is TRBD1 (5 bases). Germline V gene sequence: CDR1 SNHLY, CDR2 FYNNEI. The CDR3 loop spans 14 amino acids. The germline V and J ends were trimmed by 10 bases and 4 bases, with 19 bases remaining between them. CDR3 amino acids: CATHTRATRYGYTF. The CDR3 coding sequence is TGTGCCACCCATACCAGGGCGACACGCTATGGCTACACCTTC.

The chain carries TRBV9 and TRBJ1-4; D is perhaps TRBD1 (5 bases). CDR1 is SGDLS and CDR2 is YYNGEE in the germline V gene. The CDR3 sequence is 14 residues long. The V end was cut by 4 bases, the J end by 7 bases, with 14 bases between. The CDR3: CASSLDSLGEKLFF. CDR3 sequence (DNA): TGTGCCAGCAGCCTTGACAGTTTGGGTGAAAAACTGTTTTTT.